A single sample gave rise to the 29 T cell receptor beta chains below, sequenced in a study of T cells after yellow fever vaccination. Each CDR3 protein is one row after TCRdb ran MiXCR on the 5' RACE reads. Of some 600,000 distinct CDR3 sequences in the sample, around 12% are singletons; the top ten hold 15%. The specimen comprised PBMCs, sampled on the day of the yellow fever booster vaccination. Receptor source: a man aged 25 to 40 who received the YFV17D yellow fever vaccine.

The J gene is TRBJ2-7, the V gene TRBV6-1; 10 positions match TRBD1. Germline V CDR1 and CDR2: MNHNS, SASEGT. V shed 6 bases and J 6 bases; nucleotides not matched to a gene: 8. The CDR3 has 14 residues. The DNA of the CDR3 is TGTGCCAGCAGCCGTACGGGACAGGGGCTCGAGCAGTACTTC. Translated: CASSRTGQGLEQYF.

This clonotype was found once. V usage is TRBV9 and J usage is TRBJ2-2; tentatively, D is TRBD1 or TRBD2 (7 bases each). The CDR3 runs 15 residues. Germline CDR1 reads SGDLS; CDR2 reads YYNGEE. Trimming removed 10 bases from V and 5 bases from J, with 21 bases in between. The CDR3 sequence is CARPRGEGLTGELFF. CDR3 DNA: TGTGCCCGCCCCAGGGGGGAGGGCCTGACCGGGGAGCTGTTTTTT.

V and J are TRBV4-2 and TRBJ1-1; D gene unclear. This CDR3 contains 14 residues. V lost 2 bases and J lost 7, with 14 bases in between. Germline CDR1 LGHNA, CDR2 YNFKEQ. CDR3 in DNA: TGTGCCAGCAGCCAATCCCTGGAAGTCGGTGAAGCTTTCTTT. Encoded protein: CASSQSLEVGEAFF.

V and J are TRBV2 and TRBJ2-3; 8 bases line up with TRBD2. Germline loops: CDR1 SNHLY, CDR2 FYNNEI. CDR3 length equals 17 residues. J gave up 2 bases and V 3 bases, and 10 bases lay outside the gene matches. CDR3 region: CASSEFLAGGSTDTQYF. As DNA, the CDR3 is TGTGCCAGCAGTGAGTTCCTAGCGGGTGGGTCCACAGATACGCAGTATTTT.

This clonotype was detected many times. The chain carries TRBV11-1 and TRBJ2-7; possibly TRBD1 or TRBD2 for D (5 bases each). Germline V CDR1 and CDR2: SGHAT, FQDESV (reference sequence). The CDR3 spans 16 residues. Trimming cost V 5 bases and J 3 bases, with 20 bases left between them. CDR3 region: CASSTLLTGRIYEQYF. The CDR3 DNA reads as TGTGCCAGCAGCACACTGTTGACGGGACGGATCTACGAGCAGTACTTC.

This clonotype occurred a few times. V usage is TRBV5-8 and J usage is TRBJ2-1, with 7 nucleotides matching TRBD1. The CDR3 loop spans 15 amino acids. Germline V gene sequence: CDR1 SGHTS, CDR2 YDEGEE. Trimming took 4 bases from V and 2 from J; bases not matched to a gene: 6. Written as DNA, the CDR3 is TGTGCCAGCAGCCAGGACAGGAGCACCTACAATGAGCAGTTCTTC. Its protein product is CASSQDRSTYNEQFF.

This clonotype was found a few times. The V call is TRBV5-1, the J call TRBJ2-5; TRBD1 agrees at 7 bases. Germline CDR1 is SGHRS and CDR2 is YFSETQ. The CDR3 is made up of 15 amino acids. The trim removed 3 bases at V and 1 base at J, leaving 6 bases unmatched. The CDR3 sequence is CASSYQTGPQETQYF. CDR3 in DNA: TGCGCCAGCAGCTACCAGACAGGGCCCCAAGAGACCCAGTACTTC.

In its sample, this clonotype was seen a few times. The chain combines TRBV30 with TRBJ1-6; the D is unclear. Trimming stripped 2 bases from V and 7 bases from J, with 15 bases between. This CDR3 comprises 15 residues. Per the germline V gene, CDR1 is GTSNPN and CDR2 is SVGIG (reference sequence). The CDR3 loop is CAWSNLRTVNSPLHF. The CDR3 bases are TGTGCCTGGAGTAATCTCCGGACGGTGAATTCACCCCTCCACTTT.

Here the CDR3 reads CASSPMSTNYGYTF. Here the CDR3 DNA reads TGTGCCAGCTCACCAATGTCCACTAACTATGGCTACACCTTC. The rearrangement links TRBV18 to TRBJ1-2, with D unclear. Per the germline V gene, CDR1 is KGHSH and CDR2 is LQKENI. The CDR3 is 14 amino acids. The V end was cut by 2 bases, the J end by 0 bases, with 7 bases between.

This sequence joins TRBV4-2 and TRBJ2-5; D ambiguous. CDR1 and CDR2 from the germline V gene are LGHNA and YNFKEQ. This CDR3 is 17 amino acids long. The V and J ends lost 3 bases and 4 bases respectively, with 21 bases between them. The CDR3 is CASSHPKTSEWGETQYF. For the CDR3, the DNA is TGTGCCAGCAGCCACCCTAAGACGTCCGAATGGGGAGAGACCCAGTACTTC.

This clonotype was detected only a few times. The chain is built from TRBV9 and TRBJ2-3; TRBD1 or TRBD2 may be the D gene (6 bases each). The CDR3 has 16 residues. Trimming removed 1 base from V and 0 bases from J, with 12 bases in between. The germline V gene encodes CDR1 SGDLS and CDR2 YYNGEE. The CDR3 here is CASSVWRGGSTDTQYF. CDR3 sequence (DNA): TGTGCCAGCAGCGTATGGAGAGGGGGGAGCACAGATACGCAGTATTTT. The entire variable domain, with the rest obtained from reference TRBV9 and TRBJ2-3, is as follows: DSGVTQTPKHLITATGQRVTLRCSPRSGDLSVYWYQQSLDQGLQFLIQYYNGEERAKGNILERFSAQQFPDLHSELNLSSLELGDSALYFCASSVWRGGSTDTQYFGPGTRLTVL.

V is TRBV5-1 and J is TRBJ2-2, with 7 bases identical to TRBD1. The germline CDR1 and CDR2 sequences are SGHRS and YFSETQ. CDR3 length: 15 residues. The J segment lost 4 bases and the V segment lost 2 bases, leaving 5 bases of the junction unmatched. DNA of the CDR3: TGCGCCAGCAGCTTTAGGGGGCAGAGCACCGGGGAGCTGTTTTTT. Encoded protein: CASSFRGQSTGELFF.

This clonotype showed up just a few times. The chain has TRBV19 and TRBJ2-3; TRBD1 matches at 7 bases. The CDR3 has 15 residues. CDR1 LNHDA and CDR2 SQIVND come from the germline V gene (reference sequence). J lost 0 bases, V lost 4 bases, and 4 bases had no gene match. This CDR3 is CASSSYRGSTDTQYF. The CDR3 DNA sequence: TGTGCCAGTAGTAGCTACAGGGGAAGCACAGATACGCAGTATTTT.

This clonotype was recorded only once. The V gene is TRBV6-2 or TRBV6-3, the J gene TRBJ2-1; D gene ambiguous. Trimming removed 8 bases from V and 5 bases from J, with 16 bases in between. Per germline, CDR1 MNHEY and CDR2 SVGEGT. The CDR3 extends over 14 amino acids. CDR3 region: CASQGVGSHNEQFF. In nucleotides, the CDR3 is TGTGCCAGCCAAGGCGTCGGTAGCCACAATGAGCAGTTCTTC.

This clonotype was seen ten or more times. The CDR3 reads CASRTGDSYQETQYF. In DNA form, the CDR3 reads TGTGCCAGCCGTACCGGGGACTCGTACCAAGAGACCCAGTACTTC. The chain carries TRBV6-1 and TRBJ2-5; D is possibly TRBD2 (6 bases). The germline V and J ends were trimmed by 8 bases and 0 bases, with 16 bases remaining between them. Germline CDR1 MNHNS, CDR2 SASEGT. This CDR3 region has 15 residues.

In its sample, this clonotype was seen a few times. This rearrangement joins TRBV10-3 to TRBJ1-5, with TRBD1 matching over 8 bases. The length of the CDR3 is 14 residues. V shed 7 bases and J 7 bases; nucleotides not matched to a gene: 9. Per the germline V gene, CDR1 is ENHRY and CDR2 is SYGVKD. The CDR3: CAITKGQGWQPQHF. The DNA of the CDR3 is TGTGCCATCACCAAAGGACAGGGATGGCAGCCCCAGCATTTT.

The CDR3 reads CSATRRANDRAVETQYF. The CDR3 DNA reads as TGCAGTGCTACCAGGAGGGCTAATGACCGAGCGGTAGAGACCCAGTACTTC. The V call is TRBV20-1, the J call TRBJ2-5; the D gene is possibly TRBD2 (6 bases). Trimming stripped 4 bases from V and 4 bases from J, with 25 bases between. From germline, CDR1 is DFQATT and CDR2 SNEGSKA (reference sequence). The CDR3 length is 17 residues.

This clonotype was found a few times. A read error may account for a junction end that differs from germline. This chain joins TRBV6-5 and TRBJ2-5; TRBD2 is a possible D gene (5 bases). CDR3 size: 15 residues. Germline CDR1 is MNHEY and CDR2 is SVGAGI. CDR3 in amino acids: CASSYLGSLQETQYF. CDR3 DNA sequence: TGTGCCAGCAGCTACTTGGGGAGTTTACAAGAGACCCAGTACTTC.

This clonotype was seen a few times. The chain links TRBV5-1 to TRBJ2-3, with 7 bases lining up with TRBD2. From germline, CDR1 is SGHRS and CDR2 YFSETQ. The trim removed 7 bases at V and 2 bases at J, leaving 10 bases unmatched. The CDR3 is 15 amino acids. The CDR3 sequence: CASRYSSGLTDTQYF. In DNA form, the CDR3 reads TGCGCCAGCCGCTATTCTAGCGGTCTCACAGATACGCAGTATTTT.

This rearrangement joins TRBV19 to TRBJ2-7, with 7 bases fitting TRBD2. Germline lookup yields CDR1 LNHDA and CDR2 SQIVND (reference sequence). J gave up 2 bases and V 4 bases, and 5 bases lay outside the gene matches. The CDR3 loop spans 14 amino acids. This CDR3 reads CASSRAGVAYEQYF. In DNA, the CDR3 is TGTGCCAGTAGTAGGGCGGGAGTCGCCTACGAGCAGTACTTC.

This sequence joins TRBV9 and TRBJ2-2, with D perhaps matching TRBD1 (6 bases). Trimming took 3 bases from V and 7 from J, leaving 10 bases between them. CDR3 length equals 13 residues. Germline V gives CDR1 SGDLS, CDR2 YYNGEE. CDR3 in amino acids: CASSGTVVGELFF. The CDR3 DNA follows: TGTGCCAGCAGCGGGACAGTCGTCGGGGAGCTGTTTTTT.

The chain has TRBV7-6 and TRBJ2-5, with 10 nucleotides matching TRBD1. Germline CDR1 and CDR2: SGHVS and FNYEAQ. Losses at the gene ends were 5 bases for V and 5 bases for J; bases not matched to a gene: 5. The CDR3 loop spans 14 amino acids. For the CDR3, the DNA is TGTGCCAGCAGCAGACAGGGGGCGCGGGAGACCCAGTACTTC. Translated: CASSRQGARETQYF.

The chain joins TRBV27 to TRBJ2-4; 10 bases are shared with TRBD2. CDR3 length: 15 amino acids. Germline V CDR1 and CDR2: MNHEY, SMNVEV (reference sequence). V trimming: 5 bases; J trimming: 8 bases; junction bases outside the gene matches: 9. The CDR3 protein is CASSPSGRAEDIQYF. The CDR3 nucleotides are TGTGCCAGCAGTCCCAGCGGGAGGGCCGAGGACATTCAGTACTTC.

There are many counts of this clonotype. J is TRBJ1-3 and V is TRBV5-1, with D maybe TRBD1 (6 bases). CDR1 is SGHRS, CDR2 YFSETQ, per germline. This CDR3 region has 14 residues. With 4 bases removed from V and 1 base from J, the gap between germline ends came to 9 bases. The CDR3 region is CASSPDRSGNTIYF. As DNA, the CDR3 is TGCGCCAGCAGCCCTGACAGGTCTGGAAACACCATATATTTT.

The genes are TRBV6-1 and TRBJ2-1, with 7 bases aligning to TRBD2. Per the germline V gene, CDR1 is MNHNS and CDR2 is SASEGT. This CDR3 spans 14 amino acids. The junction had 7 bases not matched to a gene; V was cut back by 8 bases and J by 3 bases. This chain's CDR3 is CASGSGTFYNEQFF. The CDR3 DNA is TGTGCCAGCGGGAGCGGGACCTTCTACAATGAGCAGTTCTTC.

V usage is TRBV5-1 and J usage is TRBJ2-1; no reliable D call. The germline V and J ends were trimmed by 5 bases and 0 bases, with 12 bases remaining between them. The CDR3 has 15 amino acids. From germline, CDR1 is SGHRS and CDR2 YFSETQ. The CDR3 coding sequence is TGCGCCAGCAGGACAATTGAGAGCTCCTACAATGAGCAGTTCTTC. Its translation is CASRTIESSYNEQFF.

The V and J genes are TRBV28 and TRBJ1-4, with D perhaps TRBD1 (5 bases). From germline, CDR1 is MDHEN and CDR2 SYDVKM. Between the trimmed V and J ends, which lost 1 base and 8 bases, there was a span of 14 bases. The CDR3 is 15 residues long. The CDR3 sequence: CASSLLGRSREKLFF. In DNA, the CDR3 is TGTGCCAGCAGTTTATTGGGACGGTCGAGAGAAAAACTGTTTTTT. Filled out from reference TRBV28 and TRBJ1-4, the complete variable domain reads DVKVTQSSRYLVKRTGEKVFLECVQDMDHENMFWYRQDPGLGLRLIYFSYDVKMKEKGDIPEGYSVSREKKERFSLILESASTNQTSMYLCASSLLGRSREKLFFGSGTQLSVL.

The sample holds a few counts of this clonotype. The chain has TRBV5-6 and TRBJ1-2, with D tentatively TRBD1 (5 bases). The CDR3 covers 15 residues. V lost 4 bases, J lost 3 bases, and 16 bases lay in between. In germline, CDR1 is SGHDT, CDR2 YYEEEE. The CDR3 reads CASSLFQGSHYGYTF. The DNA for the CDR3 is TGTGCCAGCAGCCTGTTCCAGGGTAGTCACTATGGCTACACCTTC.

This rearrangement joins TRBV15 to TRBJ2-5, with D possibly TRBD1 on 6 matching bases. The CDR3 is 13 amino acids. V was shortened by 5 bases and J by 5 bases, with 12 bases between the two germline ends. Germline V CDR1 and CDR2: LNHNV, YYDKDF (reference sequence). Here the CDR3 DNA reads TGTGCCACCAGCGTTACAGGGAGCGAGACCCAGTACTTC. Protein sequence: CATSVTGSETQYF.